Listed here are 4 T cell receptor beta chains from one sample, sequenced in a study of T cells after yellow fever vaccination. TCRdb re-derived calls from the 5' RACE reads in MiXCR, one entry per CDR3 protein. The sample includes over 300,000 distinct CDR3 sequences, over 4% of them seen just once. This material consisted of PBMCs, taken 5 days after the yellow fever booster vaccination. The receptors were gathered from a man younger than 30 who received the YFV17D yellow fever vaccine.

This clonotype was observed a handful of times. The V gene is TRBV21-1, the J gene TRBJ2-5; the table's D call, TRBD2, has no DNA check behind it. TRBV21-1 is annotated as a pseudogene. The CDR3 loop spans 16 amino acids. The CDR3 DNA is TGTGCCAGCAGCCCCTCGCGCGGCCCCCACCAAGAGACCCAGTACTTC. Amino acid sequence: CASSPSRGPHQETQYF.

This rearrangement joins TRBV11-2 to TRBJ2-5; D gene ambiguous. The V gene's germline CDR1 is SGHAT and CDR2 FQNNGV. CDR3 size: 14 residues. The V end lost 5 bases, the J end lost 5 bases, and 15 bases lay between the germline ends. The CDR3 DNA reads TGTGCCAGCAGCCTGGGTCTGGGTCGGGAGACCCAGTACTTC. Translating gives CASSLGLGRETQYF.

This clonotype was picked up a small number of times. The genes are TRBV18 and TRBJ1-4; TRBD1 agrees at 10 bases. The CDR3 is made up of 16 amino acids. Trimming cost V 3 bases and J 4 bases; bases outside gene matches: 5. Germline V gene data show CDR1 as KGHSH and CDR2 as LQKENI. The CDR3: CASSPGQGRFNEKLFF. For the CDR3, the DNA is TGTGCCAGCTCACCGGGACAGGGGCGCTTTAATGAAAAACTGTTTTTT.

This clonotype appeared a few times. V usage is TRBV28 and J usage is TRBJ1-2; 12 nucleotides align to TRBD1. Looked up from germline, CDR1 is MDHEN and CDR2 is SYDVKM. The CDR3 runs to 16 residues. Trimming removed 1 base from V and 2 bases from J; junction bases left unmatched: 2. CDR3: CASSLLGTGGNYGYTF. CDR3 bases: TGTGCCAGCAGTTTATTAGGGACAGGGGGCAACTATGGCTACACCTTC.